This record looks at one TCR beta chain sequence and its context. Its antigen remains unknown. One end of the junction does not line up with germline, which may come from a read error. This sample was included in a study of cytomegalovirus exposure and HLA in healthy donors. Findings and limits, study-wide: Most TCR sequences showed up rarely, but some public TCRs showed up in many donors. An observed cluster of highly shared sequence variants was recorded as a likely sequencing artifact.

Healthy individuals who donated bone marrow served as the donors. Primers: 60 Vbeta forward and 13 Jbeta reverse. Only in-frame clones appear in the TCRdb table, and some are missing; sequencing was by immunoSEQ multiplex PCR. The data show approximately 190,000 clones, 82% seen once. The CDR3 has 14 residues. Germline loops: CDR1 SNHLY, CDR2 FYNNEI. The chain links TRBV2 to TRBJ2-4, with D perhaps TRBD1 (5 bases). The sequenced sample was PBMCs. This receptor was taken from a woman between 45 and 60 years old in good health and CMV-seropositive. CDR3 bases: TGTGCCAGCTGGGCTCTCGAGGACAAAAACAGTCAGTACTTC. It specifies CASWALEDKNSQYF.